This T cell receptor beta chain was captured by sequencing in a study of cytomegalovirus exposure and HLA in healthy donors. General study points: Cytomegalovirus-associated status was assigned to about 150 TCR beta chains.

In the PCR, 60 Vbeta and 13 Jbeta primers were used. The protocol was immunoSEQ multiplex PCR, while the TCRdb copy is restricted to in-frame clones and leaves out a portion. This sample carries approximately 140,000 clones, roughly three quarters of them seen once, and the ten largest clones take 3.5%. J was trimmed by 2 bases and V by 1 base; bases with no gene match: 4. Germline V lookup: CDR1 SGDLS, CDR2 YYNGEE. The CDR3 length is 15 residues. Concerning this clone: Its antigen is not identified.

The sequencing sample was made of PBMCs. The chain links TRBV9 to TRBJ2-3; 7 bases match TRBD2. This TCR was recovered from a human donor in good health. For the CDR3, the DNA is TGTGCCAGCAGCGTAATGCGGGACTACACAGATACGCAGTATTTT. Translated: CASSVMRDYTDTQYF. Filled out from reference TRBV9 and TRBJ2-3, the complete variable domain reads DSGVTQTPKHLITATGQRVTLRCSPRSGDLSVYWYQQSLDQGLQFLIQYYNGEERAKGNILERFSAQQFPDLHSELNLSSLELGDSALYFCASSVMRDYTDTQYFGPGTRLTVL.